This TCR beta chain stems from a study of blood T cell repertoires in COVID-19. Study-level background: COVID-19 samples, acute and convalescent, were from the United States, Italy and Spain. PBMCs, B-cell-depleted T cells, or T cells were the source of the cDNA or gDNA that made up the material.

CDR1 is GTSNPN and CDR2 is SVGIG in the germline V gene (reference sequence). This CDR3 is 12 amino acids long. The V gene lost 5 bases and the J gene lost 5 bases, with 12 bases spanning the gap. In the original processing: Amplified reference gene primers provided the basis for estimating nucleated cell counts. The table came from immunoSEQ multiplex PCR; TCRdb's copy has only in-frame clones and leaves some out. V, J and clone size reflect that table, while D and trimming were determined from the DNA. The sample consists of just under 350,000 clones, more than 70% of them appearing once. This clone has only one observation.

The sequence derives from a man aged 30 to 39 with active or convalescent COVID-19. Sequencing was performed on peripheral blood. V gene TRBV30 combines with J gene TRBJ1-1; D not certain. The DNA for the CDR3 is TGTGCCTGGCTGGGGAGGCGGACTGAAGCTTTCTTT. Protein sequence: CAWLGRRTEAFF.